The TCR beta chain described here comes from a study of blood T cell repertoires in COVID-19. Study details: Material from acute and convalescent COVID-19 was sourced from the United States, Italy and Spain.

Original methodology: Reference gene primers were amplified, and this amplification served to estimate nucleated cell counts. Clones were read by immunoSEQ multiplex PCR, and TCRdb kept only the in-frame ones, dropping some. That table gives V, J and clone size, and the DNA gave D and trimming. The data contain some 71,000 clones, approximately 82% of them singletons. The CDR3 runs 22 residues. The TCR comes from a woman aged 50 to 60 with acute or convalescent COVID-19. Source material: peripheral blood. The rearrangement uses TRBV21-1 and TRBJ2-3; the DNA was not compared with TRBD2, the D call given in the table. TRBV21-1 is a pseudogene segment. CDR3 amino acids: CASSKGERSIAGARGRTDTQYF. The CDR3 bases are TGTGCCAGCAGCAAAGGAGAACGGTCGATAGCGGGAGCTAGAGGTCGAACAGATACGCAGTATTTT.